The next 16 T cell receptor beta chains were all read from a single sample in a study of T-cell memory formation after mild COVID-19. Using its own MiXCR run on the 5' RACE reads, TCRdb lists one record per CDR3 protein. This table has around 400,000 distinct CDR3 sequences, 20% to 25% appearing once. Material: PBMCs or a T cell subset sorted from them (not recorded which). All receptors come from an adult woman who had mild COVID-19 (a few samples of this study predate the infection). Cell type and time point are not known.

This sequence joins TRBV10-3 and TRBJ2-7; D uncertain. V dropped 4 bases and J dropped 0 bases, with 7 bases sitting between them. The CDR3 consists of 13 residues. Germline loops: CDR1 ENHRY, CDR2 SYGVKD. DNA for the CDR3: TGTGCCATCAGTGGTGGTAACTCCTACGAGCAGTACTTC. Translation: CAISGGNSYEQYF.

The genes are TRBV19 and TRBJ2-7; weak D call: TRBD1 (7 bases). Germline lookup yields CDR1 LNHDA and CDR2 SQIVND (reference sequence). Trimming stripped 4 bases from V and 3 bases from J, with 13 bases between. The CDR3 has 14 residues. The CDR3, as DNA: TGTGCCAGTAGTACGCGGGACAGATTCTACGAGCAGTACTTC. The encoded protein is CASSTRDRFYEQYF.

The V and J genes are TRBV7-9 and TRBJ1-2; D ambiguous. The CDR3 is 12 residues long. The V and J ends lost 1 base and 7 bases respectively, with 7 bases between them. Per germline, CDR1 SEHNR and CDR2 FQNEAQ (reference sequence). CDR3 loop: CASSLDSSGYTF. For the CDR3, the DNA is TGTGCCAGCAGCTTAGACAGTTCTGGCTACACCTTC.

This clonotype was counted ten times or more. The chain is built from TRBV6-2 or TRBV6-3 and TRBJ2-3, with 8 bases that match TRBD2. CDR3 length: 18 residues. After removal of 0 bases from V and 6 bases from J, the junction contained 14 bases not matched to a gene. CDR1 and CDR2 from the germline V gene are MNHEY and SVGEGT. Here the CDR3 DNA reads TGTGCCAGCAGTTACTCTCGCATTAGCGGGACGATTGATGATACGCAGTATTTT. Translated, it gives CASSYSRISGTIDDTQYF.

This chain joins TRBV20-1 and TRBJ2-5; 7 positions match TRBD2. The CDR3 is made up of 17 amino acids. Germline lookup yields CDR1 DFQATT and CDR2 SNEGSKA (reference sequence). The V and J ends lost 0 bases and 5 bases, in that order; junction bases with no gene match: 15. The CDR3 is CSARDPGLADSRETQYF. The DNA of the CDR3 is TGCAGTGCTAGAGATCCTGGGCTAGCGGACTCCCGGGAGACCCAGTACTTC.

At least ten counts were recorded for this clonotype. The chain carries TRBV24-1 and TRBJ2-2; no clear D gene. CDR1 and CDR2 (germline): KGHDR, SFDVKD. The length of the CDR3 is 17 residues. Trimming took off 0 bases at V and 0 bases at J, with 10 bases between the two ends. The CDR3 here is CATSDLGSTANTGELFF. CDR3 nucleotide sequence: TGTGCCACCAGTGATTTGGGCTCCACAGCGAACACCGGGGAGCTGTTTTTT.

This sequence joins TRBV27 and TRBJ1-1, with a possible D match to TRBD1 (6 bases). The CDR3 is 15 residues long. Germline V gene lookup returns CDR1 MNHEY and CDR2 SMNVEV (reference sequence). V was cut by 4 bases and J by 8 bases, with 20 bases left in between. CDR3 sequence reads: CASSSPSTGSGEAFF. The CDR3 bases are TGTGCCAGCAGTTCCCCCAGCACAGGGAGTGGGGAAGCTTTCTTT.

The chain is built from TRBV3-1 and TRBJ1-1; no clear D. Germline V gene sequence: CDR1 LGHDT, CDR2 YNNKEL (reference sequence). Trimming took 4 bases from V and 11 from J, leaving 11 bases between them. The CDR3 has 11 amino acids. CDR3 nucleotides: TGTGCCAGCAGCCCGGGAGTCGGGGCTTTCTTT. It translates to CASSPGVGAFF.

The chain carries TRBV12-3 or TRBV12-4 and TRBJ2-1; 9 bases match TRBD2. This CDR3 is built from 14 residues. V gave up 7 bases and J gave up 9 bases; unmatched junction bases: 10. The CDR3 here is CASIGSSGGFEQFF. The CDR3, as DNA: TGTGCCAGCATTGGGAGTAGCGGGGGTTTTGAGCAGTTCTTC.

This clonotype was counted a few times. The chain carries TRBV20-1 and TRBJ1-5; D may be TRBD1 (6 bases). CDR3 length equals 16 residues. Germline V gene lookup returns CDR1 DFQATT and CDR2 SNEGSKA (reference sequence). Trimming took off 6 bases at V and 1 base at J, with 19 bases between the two ends. The CDR3 spells CSATRGGGRSNQPQHF. The CDR3 coding sequence is TGCAGTGCCACCCGGGGTGGGGGGCGAAGCAATCAGCCCCAGCATTTT.

This clonotype was seen more than once but under ten times. This chain links TRBV18 with TRBJ1-2; no reliable D call. CDR3 length: 14 residues. V dropped 3 bases and J dropped 0 bases, with 8 bases sitting between them. Germline CDR1 KGHSH, CDR2 LQKENI. The CDR3 DNA is TGTGCCAGCTCACCCGAATCAACTAACTATGGCTACACCTTC. It yields the protein CASSPESTNYGYTF.

The CDR3 is CASSHLVASGGGPRQTQYF. In DNA, the CDR3 is TGTGCCAGCAGTCATCTAGTGGCTAGCGGGGGGGGACCCCGACAGACCCAGTACTTC. This chain connects TRBV13 to TRBJ2-5; 12 nucleotides align to TRBD2. V was clipped by 6 bases and J by 6 bases; unmatched bases: 20. The CDR3 sequence is 19 residues long. CDR1 is PRHDT, CDR2 FYEKMQ, per germline (reference sequence).

This chain joins TRBV12-3 or TRBV12-4 and TRBJ2-1, with a possible D match to TRBD1 (6 bases). V dropped 3 bases and J dropped 7 bases, with 16 bases sitting between them. The CDR3 has 15 residues. As DNA, the CDR3 is TGTGCCAGCAGTTTCGTCTGGGACACAGTTAATGAGCAGTTCTTC. Amino acids: CASSFVWDTVNEQFF.

This clonotype was counted only a few times. The V and J genes are TRBV2 and TRBJ2-3, with TRBD2 matching over 9 bases. V gave up 1 base and J gave up 4 bases; unmatched junction bases: 3. Germline V CDR1 and CDR2: SNHLY, FYNNEI. This CDR3 comprises 15 residues. CDR3 amino acids: CASSEDSGSADTQYF. The DNA for the CDR3 is TGTGCCAGCAGTGAAGATAGCGGGAGTGCAGATACGCAGTATTTT.

The rearrangement joins TRBV20-1 to TRBJ2-2; D uncertain. The V end lost 3 bases, the J end lost 7 bases, and 9 bases lay between the germline ends. Germline CDR1 reads DFQATT; CDR2 reads SNEGSKA (reference sequence). The CDR3 extends over 12 amino acids. Here the CDR3 DNA reads TGCAGTGCTAGGTCGGCGTACGGGGAGCTGTTTTTT. It yields the protein CSARSAYGELFF.

This clonotype has more than one count but fewer than ten. In DNA, the CDR3 is TGCGCCAGCAGCTTGGCCGGACCTCAAGGTGAGCAGTTCTTC. This codes for CASSLAGPQGEQFF. This chain links TRBV5-1 with TRBJ2-1; D uncertain. Germline values: CDR1 SGHRS, CDR2 YFSETQ. CDR3 length equals 14 residues. The germline V and J ends were trimmed by 0 bases and 9 bases, with 13 bases remaining between them.